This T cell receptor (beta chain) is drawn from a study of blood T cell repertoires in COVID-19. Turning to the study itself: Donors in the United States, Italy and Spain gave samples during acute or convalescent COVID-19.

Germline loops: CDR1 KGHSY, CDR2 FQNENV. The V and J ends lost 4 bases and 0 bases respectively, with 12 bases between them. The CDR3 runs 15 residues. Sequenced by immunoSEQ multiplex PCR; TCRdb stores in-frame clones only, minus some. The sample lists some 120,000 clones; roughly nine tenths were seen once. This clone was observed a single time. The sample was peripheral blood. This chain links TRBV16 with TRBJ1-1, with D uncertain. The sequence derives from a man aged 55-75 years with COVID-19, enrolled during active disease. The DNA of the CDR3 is TGTGCCAGCAGCCTTAATGGGCAGTTGAACACTGAAGCTTTCTTT. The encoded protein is CASSLNGQLNTEAFF.